Here is one T cell receptor (beta chain) with its context. The sample holds a few counts of this clonotype. Which antigen it targets is not known. No quality values exist for individual bases; no much larger clone is one base distant. This record comes from a study of human T cells and chemical hapten exposure (TCRdb year 2021). Study-wide context: For sensitization, 2% DPC in acetone was applied to a 2 cm by 2 cm area of upper inner arm skin. The patient cohort, mostly female, included alopecia areata with under or over 50% scalp involvement, alopecia totalis and alopecia universalis. Patch testing was done on the upper back using Finn chambers containing 0.01% DPC, and results were scored after 6 days according to International Contact Dermatitis Research Group standards. This study followed changes in the peripheral blood TCR repertoire in vivo during primary and secondary sensitization of alopecia patients to the hapten diphenylcyclopropenone (DPC). Patient blood was sampled pre-sensitization (week 0) and at 2, 6 and about 24 weeks after DPC sensitization. Libraries were pooled for sequencing, and variation in per-sample TCR yields was attributed mainly to small differences in library volumes within the pool. Weekly therapeutic DPC doses were additionally applied to the scalp of patients throughout the roughly 25-week study period. For TCR sequencing, blood came from about 29 alopecia patients at anywhere from one to four time points (pre-sensitization, 2, 6 and 24 weeks). Findings and caveats that apply to the study as a whole: DPC sensitization did not change the number of TCRs with a frequency above 1 in 1000, and there was no evidence of changes in global repertoire structure. The number of PT1 expanded TCRs positively correlated with patch test score, significant at thresholds 8, 16 and 32 but not 4. Compared with pre-sensitization or healthy control sets, expanded TCRs formed significantly more large CDR3 similarity clusters, which is consistent with antigen-driven responses. Repeated subsampling changed both the strength of the expansion versus patch-test correlation and the threshold at which that correlation became significant. Because every patient had alopecia, a presumed autoimmune disease, the patients' immune response might differ from that of healthy individuals.

The CDR3 holds 16 amino acids from the cysteine to the phenylalanine. Only the CDR3 DNA stays, 48 bases, in frame from base 1. V and J lose 4 bases and 5 bases, and a span of 18 bases separates them. CDR1 is given as MNHNS and CDR2 as SASEGT, both from the germline V gene. What the time point label conveys for this sample: patch test 1, 2 weeks after DPC sensitization. Explained via the paper, the treatment or condition label denotes: therapeutic diphenylcyclopropenone sensitization with weekly scalp DPC. At each patch-test visit, blood was drawn before the patch test was applied. Patients were considered eligible if aged 18 to 70, diagnosed with alopecia and deemed suitable for DPC therapy, and patients were excluded if pregnant. Total RNA was extracted from unfractionated whole blood that had been collected in Tempus Blood RNA tubes. Receptor amplification or capture employed RACE. This sample was sequenced with a NextSeq 500. Library preparation attached unique molecular identifiers to individual cDNA molecules for quantitative, reproducible TCR counting. From each blood RNA sample, both TCR alpha and TCR beta chains were sequenced. As for the original processing: The median number of TCRs per sample was roughly 100,000, ranging from about 23,224 to 750,000. V, J and CDR3 annotation of the TCR reads was performed with the Decombinator software suite. For PS versus PT1 abundance plots, all samples were subsampled to the same number of TCRs (28,000). Expanded TCRs were defined as absent before sensitization and observed at least eight times at the 2-week time point. TCRdb took the public reads, trimmed them with fastp at Q25, ran MiXCR for clone calling and kept in-frame beta chains. Each record represents a unique CDR3 protein, reported with the most common genes and DNA among its rows. TCRdb, not the authors, supplied the V and J calls. The sample has nearly 80,000 distinct CDR3 sequences on record, over 9% of them singletons. Roughly 1.4% of the sample goes to the ten largest clones.

The rearranged segments are TRBV6-1 and TRBJ2-4; the D region is possibly TRBD1 or TRBD2, each matching across 5 bases. The sequence was obtained from a woman aged 45-59 years with alopecia areata. Some clones in this sample may be carry-over from other donors' samples. The sequencing used whole blood, collected in connection with sensitization to the hapten diphenylcyclopropenone (DPC). The nucleotide sequence reads TGTGCCAGCAGTGTCCGGGACCCCATTTTAGAAAACATTCAGTACTTC. The resulting protein is CASSVRDPILENIQYF.